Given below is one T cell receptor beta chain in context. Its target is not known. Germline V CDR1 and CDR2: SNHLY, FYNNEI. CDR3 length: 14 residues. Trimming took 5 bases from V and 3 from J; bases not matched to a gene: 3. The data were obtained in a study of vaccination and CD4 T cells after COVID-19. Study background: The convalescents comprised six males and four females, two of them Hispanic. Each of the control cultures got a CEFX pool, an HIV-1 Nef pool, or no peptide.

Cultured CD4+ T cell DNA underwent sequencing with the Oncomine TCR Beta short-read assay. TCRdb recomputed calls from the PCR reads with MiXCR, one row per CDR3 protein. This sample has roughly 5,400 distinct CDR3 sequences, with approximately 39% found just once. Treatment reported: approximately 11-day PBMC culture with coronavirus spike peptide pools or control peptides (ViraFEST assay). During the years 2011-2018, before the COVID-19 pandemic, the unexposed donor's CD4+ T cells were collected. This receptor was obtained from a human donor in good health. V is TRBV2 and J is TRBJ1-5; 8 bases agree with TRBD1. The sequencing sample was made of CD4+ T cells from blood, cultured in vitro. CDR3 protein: CASSSDRVNQPQHF. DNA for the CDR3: TGTGCCAGCAGTTCGGACAGGGTCAATCAGCCCCAGCATTTT. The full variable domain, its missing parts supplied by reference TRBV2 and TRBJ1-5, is EPEVTQTPSHQVTQMGQEVILRCVPISNHLYFYWYRQILGQKVEFLVSFYNNEISEKSEIFDDQFSVERPDGSNFTLKIRSTKLEDSAMYFCASSSDRVNQPQHFGDGTRLSIL.